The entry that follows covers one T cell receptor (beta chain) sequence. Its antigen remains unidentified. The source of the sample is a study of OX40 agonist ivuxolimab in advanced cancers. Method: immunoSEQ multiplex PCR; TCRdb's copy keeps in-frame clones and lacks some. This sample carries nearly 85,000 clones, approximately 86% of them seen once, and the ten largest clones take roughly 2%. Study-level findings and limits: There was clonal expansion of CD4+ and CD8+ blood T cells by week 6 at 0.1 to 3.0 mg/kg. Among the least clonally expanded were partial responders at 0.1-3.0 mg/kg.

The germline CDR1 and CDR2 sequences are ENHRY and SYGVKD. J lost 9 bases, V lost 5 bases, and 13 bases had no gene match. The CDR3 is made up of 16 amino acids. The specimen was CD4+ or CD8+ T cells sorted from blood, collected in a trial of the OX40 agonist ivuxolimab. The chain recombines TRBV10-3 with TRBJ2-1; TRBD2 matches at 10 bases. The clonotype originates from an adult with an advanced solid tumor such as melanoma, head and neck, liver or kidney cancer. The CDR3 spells CAISMTSGPTEGEQFF. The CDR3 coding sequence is TGTGCCATCAGTATGACTAGCGGGCCAACCGAAGGTGAGCAGTTCTTC.